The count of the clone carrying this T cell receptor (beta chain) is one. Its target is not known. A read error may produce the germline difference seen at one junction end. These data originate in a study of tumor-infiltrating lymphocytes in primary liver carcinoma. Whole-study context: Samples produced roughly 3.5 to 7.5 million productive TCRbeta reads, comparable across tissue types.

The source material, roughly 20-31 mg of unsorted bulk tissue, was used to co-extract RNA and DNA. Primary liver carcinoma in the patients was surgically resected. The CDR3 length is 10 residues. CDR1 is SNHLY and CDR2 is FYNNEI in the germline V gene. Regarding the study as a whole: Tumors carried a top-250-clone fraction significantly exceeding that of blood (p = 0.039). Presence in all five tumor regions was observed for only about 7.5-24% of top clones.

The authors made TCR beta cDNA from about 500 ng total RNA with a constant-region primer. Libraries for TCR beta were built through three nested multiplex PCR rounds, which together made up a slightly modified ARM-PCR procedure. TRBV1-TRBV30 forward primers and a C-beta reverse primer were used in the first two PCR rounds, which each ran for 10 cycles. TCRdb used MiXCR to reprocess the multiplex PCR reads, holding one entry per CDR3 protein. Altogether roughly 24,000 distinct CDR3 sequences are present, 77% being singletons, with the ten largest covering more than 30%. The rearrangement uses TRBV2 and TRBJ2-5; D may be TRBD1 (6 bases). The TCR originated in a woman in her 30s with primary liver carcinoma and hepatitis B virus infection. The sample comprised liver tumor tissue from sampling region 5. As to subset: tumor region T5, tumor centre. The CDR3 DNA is TGTGCGAGCAAAGGGGGGACCCAGTACTTC. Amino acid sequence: CASKGGTQYF.